Reported below is one TCR beta chain. The entry originates in a study of blood T cell repertoires in COVID-19. Study-level background: Sites in the United States, Italy and Spain provided acute and convalescent COVID-19 samples. In each case, the material was cDNA or gDNA derived from T cells, B-cell-depleted T cells, or PBMCs.

Germline CDR1 is SGHNT and CDR2 is YENEEA. The CDR3 has 15 residues. V was cut by 3 bases and J by 7 bases, with 16 bases left in between. Produced via immunoSEQ multiplex PCR; TCRdb's table is partial and in-frame only. The table lists almost 500,000 clones, approximately 90% of them singletons. This clonotype was obtained from a woman between 55 and 75 years old who had recovered from COVID-19. Sequencing was carried out using PBMCs or T cells enriched from blood (not recorded which). J is TRBJ2-1 and V is TRBV11-3, with a weak D call TRBD2 (6 bases). DNA of the CDR3: TGTGCCAGCAGCTTGGGGGGACTTCAGAAGAATGAGCAGTTCTTC. This codes for CASSLGGLQKNEQFF.